A selection of T cell receptor beta chains follows, all from one sample in a study of blood T cell repertoires in COVID-19. Method: immunoSEQ multiplex PCR; TCRdb's copy keeps in-frame clones and lacks some. The sample holds about 160,000 clones, approximately 86% seen once. The sample was peripheral blood. These receptor sequences come from a woman of 80 years or more with active or convalescent COVID-19. CDR3s include the opening cysteine and the closing phenylalanine or tryptophan. The D gene is left open where the match is weak. Only part of the rows carry a size: once, few, many, or a class if the clone is expanded.

TRBV11-2	TRBJ2-2	-	-	CASSLRGQLIGELFF	TGTGCCAGCAGCTTGAGAGGACAGTTGATCGGGGAGCTGTTTTTT
TRBV12-3/TRBV12-4	TRBJ2-5	TRBD1	few	CASRRDSQETQYF	TGTGCCAGCAGACGGGACAGCCAAGAGACCCAGTACTTC
TRBV7-2	TRBJ1-5	-	-	CASSPYRASNQPQHF	TGTGCCAGCAGCCCATACAGGGCGAGCAATCAGCCCCAGCATTTT
TRBV29-1	TRBJ2-7	TRBD2	-	CSVGWLREANEQYF	TGCAGCGTCGGGTGGTTGCGGGAGGCCAACGAGCAGTACTTC
TRBV28	TRBJ1-3	-	-	CASSLSGITGNTIYF	TGTGCCAGCAGTTTATCGGGGATCACTGGAAACACCATATATTTT
TRBV11-2	TRBJ1-2	-	-	CASSFKGSYGYTF	TGTGCCAGCAGCTTCAAGGGGTCCTATGGCTACACCTTC
TRBV4-1	TRBJ2-1	-	-	CASSLTGDPYNEQFF	TGCGCCAGCAGCCTAACGGGAGACCCCTACAATGAGCAGTTCTTC
TRBV19	TRBJ1-6	TRBD1	-	CASSVQQGANLRSPLHF	TGTGCCAGTAGTGTCCAACAGGGGGCTAATCTGCGTTCACCCCTCCACTTT
TRBV7-8	TRBJ1-3	-	-	CASSPGQAGNTIYF	TGTGCCAGCAGCCCCGGACAAGCTGGAAACACCATATATTTT
TRBV7-8	TRBJ1-5	-	few	CASSFRDSYQPQHF	TGTGCCAGCAGCTTCCGGGACTCCTATCAGCCCCAGCATTTT
TRBV7-9	TRBJ1-1	TRBD1	-	CASTPEGALTEAFF	TGTGCCAGCACTCCTGAGGGGGCGCTCACTGAAGCTTTCTTT
TRBV5-1	TRBJ2-3	-	-	CASGPRTVGTDTQYF	TGCGCCAGCGGGCCTCGGACAGTCGGCACAGATACGCAGTATTTT
TRBV5-1	TRBJ1-5	-	few	CASSQAGSPNQPQHF	TGCGCCAGCAGCCAGGCAGGTTCCCCCAATCAGCCCCAGCATTTT
TRBV27	TRBJ1-5	-	-	CASSQGYQPQHF	TGTGCCAGCAGTCAGGGGTATCAGCCCCAGCATTTT
TRBV7-3	TRBJ2-1	TRBD2	-	CASSEQGLAGGNEQFF	TGTGCCAGCAGCGAACAAGGACTAGCGGGAGGCAATGAGCAGTTCTTC
TRBV7-7	TRBJ2-5	-	-	CASSPSGEETQYF	TGTGCTAGCAGCCCCAGCGGTGAAGAGACCCAGTACTTC
TRBV30	TRBJ1-1	TRBD1	-	CAWSVRGGADRNTEAFF	TGTGCCTGGAGTGTACGAGGGGGCGCGGACCGGAACACTGAAGCTTTCTTT
TRBV19	TRBJ1-1	TRBD1	-	CASTSDRGGTEAFF	TGTGCCAGTACCTCGGACAGGGGAGGCACTGAAGCTTTCTTT
TRBV6-5	TRBJ1-1	TRBD1	-	CASRRDRGGNTEAFF	TGTGCCAGCAGAAGAGACAGGGGGGGGAACACTGAAGCTTTCTTT
TRBV3-1/TRBV3-2	TRBJ2-1	-	-	CASSQVQGQEQFF	TGTGCCAGCAGCCAAGTTCAGGGGCAGGAGCAGTTCTTC
TRBV15	TRBJ1-1	TRBD1	-	CATSRDLWGQGAWEAFF	TGTGCCACCAGCAGAGACCTTTGGGGTCAGGGGGCTTGGGAAGCTTTCTTT
TRBV6-6	TRBJ2-2	TRBD1	-	CASSFRGGELFF	TGTGCCAGCAGTTTCAGGGGGGGGGAGCTGTTTTTT
TRBV24-1	TRBJ2-5	TRBD1	-	CATSEGGQGKETQYF	TGTGCCACCAGTGAAGGGGGACAGGGGAAAGAGACCCAGTACTTC
TRBV4-1	TRBJ1-2	TRBD1	-	CASSHSLDREVRANYGYTF	TGCGCCAGCAGCCATTCCCTAGACAGGGAAGTACGGGCTAACTATGGCTACACCTTC
TRBV23-1	TRBJ2-7	-	-	CASSQSSGDEQYF	TGCGCCAGCAGTCAATCTTCGGGAGACGAGCAGTACTTC
TRBV7-9	TRBJ1-4	TRBD1	once	CASRKDRGNEKLFF	TGTGCCAGCAGAAAGGACAGGGGAAATGAAAAACTGTTTTTT
TRBV29-1	TRBJ2-7	TRBD1	-	CSVRTGGFYEQYF	TGCAGCGTTCGGACAGGGGGCTTCTACGAGCAGTACTTC
TRBV10-3	TRBJ1-3	TRBD1	-	CAISESFGQGVGNTIYF	TGTGCCATCAGTGAGTCGTTCGGACAGGGGGTTGGAAACACCATATATTTT
TRBV6-5	TRBJ1-2	TRBD1	-	CASGRGQEGYTF	TGTGCCAGCGGTAGGGGGCAGGAGGGCTACACCTTC
TRBV19	TRBJ2-1	-	-	CASSTPGFGEQFF	TGTGCCAGTAGTACCCCAGGGTTTGGTGAGCAGTTCTTC
TRBV6-1	TRBJ2-7	-	-	CASSEVGGAYEQYF	TGTGCCAGCAGTGAGGTAGGCGGGGCCTACGAGCAGTACTTC
TRBV27	TRBJ2-1	TRBD2	-	CASSRTRQGTSGRAEQFF	TGTGCCAGCAGTAGGACGAGACAGGGGACTAGCGGGAGGGCAGAGCAGTTCTTC
TRBV2	TRBJ2-3	TRBD1	-	CASRGRGQDTQYF	TGTGCCAGCAGGGGCAGGGGGCAAGATACGCAGTATTTT
TRBV27	TRBJ1-5	TRBD1	-	CASSRGQGYQPQHF	TGTGCCAGCAGTCGTGGACAGGGCTATCAGCCCCAGCATTTT
TRBV2	TRBJ1-5	-	-	CASSRDSNSNQPQHF	TGTGCCAGCAGTCGGGACTCCAATAGCAATCAGCCCCAGCATTTT
TRBV28	TRBJ1-1	-	-	CASSFGGAGTEAFF	TGTGCCAGCAGTTTCGGAGGGGCTGGTACTGAAGCTTTCTTT
TRBV5-1	TRBJ1-3	-	few	CASSEGQLQRSGNTIYF	TGCGCCAGCAGCGAGGGACAATTGCAACGCTCTGGAAACACCATATATTTT
TRBV28	TRBJ1-2	TRBD1	-	CASKNRDSWYYGYTF	TGTGCCAGCAAGAATAGGGACAGTTGGTATTATGGCTACACCTTC
TRBV19	TRBJ1-1	-	-	CASSIGGNTEAFF	TGTGCCAGTAGTATAGGAGGGAACACTGAAGCTTTCTTT
TRBV6-5	TRBJ1-5	-	-	CASAGGDSNQPQHF	TGTGCCAGCGCCGGCGGGGATAGCAATCAGCCCCAGCATTTT
TRBV4-2	TRBJ1-1	TRBD1	few	CASTGTANTEAFF	TGTGCCAGCACCGGGACAGCCAACACTGAAGCTTTCTTT
TRBV2	TRBJ2-1	-	few	CASSRDNEQFF	TGTGCCAGCAGTCGCGACAATGAGCAGTTCTTC
TRBV19	TRBJ2-2	TRBD2	-	CASSPRLAANTGELFF	TGTGCCAGTAGTCCCAGACTAGCGGCGAACACCGGGGAGCTGTTTTTT
TRBV6-5	TRBJ2-7	-	-	CASRPRDTHYEQYF	TGTGCCAGCAGACCACGGGACACCCACTACGAGCAGTACTTC
TRBV2	TRBJ2-1	TRBD2	-	CASSELLAANDQFF	TGTGCCAGCAGTGAATTACTAGCGGCCAATGATCAGTTCTTC
TRBV14	TRBJ1-1	TRBD1	-	CASSWGQGSRTEAFF	TGTGCCAGCAGCTGGGGACAGGGGTCCAGGACTGAAGCTTTCTTT
TRBV5-1	TRBJ2-1	-	-	CASSIGPPTNEQFF	TGCGCCAGCAGCATTGGCCCCCCGACTAATGAGCAGTTCTTC
TRBV6-1	TRBJ1-4	TRBD1	-	CASSEEGQGVFLWEKLFF	TGTGCCAGCAGTGAAGAAGGACAGGGGGTTTTCTTATGGGAAAAACTGTTTTTT
TRBV4-1	TRBJ2-1	-	-	CASSQIAWGVGNEQFF	TGCGCCAGCAGCCAAATAGCGTGGGGAGTAGGTAATGAGCAGTTCTTC
TRBV5-6	TRBJ1-5	TRBD1	-	CASSRGQGFSNQPQHF	TGTGCCAGCAGCCGAGGACAGGGTTTCTCAAATCAGCCCCAGCATTTT
TRBV19	TRBJ2-3	-	-	CASSIGSARTDTQYF	TGTGCCAGTAGTATAGGTAGCGCCCGCACAGATACGCAGTATTTT
TRBV6-5	TRBJ2-1	-	-	CASSYSEGHNEQFF	TGTGCCAGCAGTTACTCCGAGGGCCACAATGAGCAGTTCTTC
TRBV24-1	TRBJ1-6	TRBD1	-	CAQARGQRNSPLHF	TGTGCCCAAGCTAGGGGGCAAAGGAATTCACCCCTCCACTTT
TRBV7-8	TRBJ2-1	TRBD2	once	CASSFRTSASYNEQFF	TGTGCCAGCAGCTTTCGGACTAGCGCCTCCTACAATGAGCAGTTCTTC
TRBV6-6	TRBJ2-5	-	-	CASRRVQETQYF	TGTGCCAGCAGGAGGGTCCAAGAGACCCAGTACTTC
TRBV5-1	TRBJ2-2	-	-	CASSLGHANTGELFF	TGCGCCAGCAGCCTTGGACACGCGAACACCGGGGAGCTGTTTTTT
TRBV2	TRBJ2-2	-	-	CASSELELANTGELFF	TGTGCCAGCAGTGAACTAGAACTAGCGAACACCGGGGAGCTGTTTTTT
TRBV5-4	TRBJ2-7	TRBD1	-	CASSAGDRALYEQYF	TGTGCCAGCAGCGCGGGTGACAGGGCCCTCTACGAGCAGTACTTC
TRBV6-5	TRBJ1-2	-	-	CASSRSYNGGYTF	TGTGCCAGCAGTCGAAGTTACAACGGGGGCTACACCTTC
TRBV7-9	TRBJ1-4	TRBD1	-	CASSLVLQGLTTNEKLFF	TGTGCCAGCAGCTTAGTTCTACAGGGGCTTACAACTAATGAAAAACTGTTTTTT